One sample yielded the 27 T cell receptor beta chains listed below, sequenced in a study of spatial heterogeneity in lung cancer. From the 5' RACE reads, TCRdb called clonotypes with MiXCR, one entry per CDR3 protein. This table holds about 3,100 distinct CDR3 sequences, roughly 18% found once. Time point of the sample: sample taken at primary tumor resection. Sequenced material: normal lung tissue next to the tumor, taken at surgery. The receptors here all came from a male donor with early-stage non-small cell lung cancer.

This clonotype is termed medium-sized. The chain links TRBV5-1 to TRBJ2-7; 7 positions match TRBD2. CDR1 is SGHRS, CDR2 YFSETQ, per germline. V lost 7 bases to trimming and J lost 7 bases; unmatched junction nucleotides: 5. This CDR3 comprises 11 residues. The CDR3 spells CASRGEAEQYF. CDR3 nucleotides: TGCGCCAGCCGGGGGGAGGCGGAGCAGTACTTC.

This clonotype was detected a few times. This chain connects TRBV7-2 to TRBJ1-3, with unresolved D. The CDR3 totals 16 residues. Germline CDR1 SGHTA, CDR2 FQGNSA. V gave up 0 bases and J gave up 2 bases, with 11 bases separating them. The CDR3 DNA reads TGTGCCAGCAGCTTAGCGGTGGCCGGCGCTGGAAACACCATATATTTT. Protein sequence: CASSLAVAGAGNTIYF.

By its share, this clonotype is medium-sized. The CDR3 protein is CASSQPTGSEGYTF. The CDR3 DNA follows: TGTGCCAGCAGCCAACCCACGGGGAGTGAGGGCTACACCTTC. The rearrangement links TRBV4-2 to TRBJ1-2; D not resolved. Trimming removed 2 bases at V and 8 bases at J, with 15 bases between. The germline V gene encodes CDR1 LGHNA and CDR2 YNFKEQ. The CDR3 length is 14 residues.

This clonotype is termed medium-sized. CDR3 in amino acids: CASSPNRGNQPQHF. The DNA for the CDR3 is TGTGCCAGCTCACCAAACAGGGGGAATCAGCCCCAGCATTTT. This sequence joins TRBV18 and TRBJ1-5; 8 nucleotides align to TRBD1. With V trimmed by 2 bases and J by 4 bases, 1 base remained unmatched. The CDR3 has 14 residues. CDR1 and CDR2 (germline): KGHSH, LQKENI.

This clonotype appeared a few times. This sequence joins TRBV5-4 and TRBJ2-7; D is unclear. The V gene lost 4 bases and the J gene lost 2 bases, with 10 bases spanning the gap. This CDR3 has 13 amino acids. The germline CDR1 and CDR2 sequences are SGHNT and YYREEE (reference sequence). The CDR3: CASSPKEAYEQYF. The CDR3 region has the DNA TGTGCCAGCAGCCCAAAAGAGGCCTACGAGCAGTACTTC. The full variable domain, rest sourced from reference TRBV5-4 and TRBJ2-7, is ETGVTQSPTHLIKTRGQQVTLRCSSQSGHNTVSWYQQALGQGPQFIFQYYREEENGRGNFPPRFSGLQFPNYSSELNVNALELDDSALYLCASSPKEAYEQYFGPGTRLTVT.

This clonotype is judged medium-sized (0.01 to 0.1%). The CDR3 sequence: CASSPRQASLSGANVLTF. As DNA, the CDR3 is TGTGCCAGCAGCCCCCGGCAGGCCTCCCTCTCTGGGGCCAACGTCCTGACTTTC. The genes are TRBV12-3 or TRBV12-4 and TRBJ2-6; D gene uncertain. The CDR3 runs 18 residues. V shed 6 bases and J shed 0 bases, with 18 bases lying between them.

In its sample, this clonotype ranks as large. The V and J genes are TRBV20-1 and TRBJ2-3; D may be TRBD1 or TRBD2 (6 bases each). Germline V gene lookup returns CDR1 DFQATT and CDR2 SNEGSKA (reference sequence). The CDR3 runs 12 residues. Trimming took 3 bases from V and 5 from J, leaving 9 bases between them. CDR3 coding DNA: TGCAGTGCTAGTCGGGGGCGAGATACGCAGTATTTT. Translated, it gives CSASRGRDTQYF.

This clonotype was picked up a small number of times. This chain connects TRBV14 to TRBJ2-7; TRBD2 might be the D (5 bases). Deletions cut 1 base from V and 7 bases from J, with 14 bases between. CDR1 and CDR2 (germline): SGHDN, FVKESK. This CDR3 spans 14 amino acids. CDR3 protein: CASSQVLISGEQYF. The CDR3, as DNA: TGTGCCAGCAGCCAAGTCCTCATTTCGGGGGAGCAGTACTTC.

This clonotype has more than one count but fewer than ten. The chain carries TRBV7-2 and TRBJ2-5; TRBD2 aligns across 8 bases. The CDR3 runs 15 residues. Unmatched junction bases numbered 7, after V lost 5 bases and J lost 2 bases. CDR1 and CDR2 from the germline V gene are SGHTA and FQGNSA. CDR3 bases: TGTGCCAGCAGCCAAAAAGCGGGGGCTCAAGAGACCCAGTACTTC. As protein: CASSQKAGAQETQYF. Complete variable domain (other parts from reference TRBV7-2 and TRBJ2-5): GAGVSQSPSNKVTEKGKDVELRCDPISGHTALYWYRQSLGQGLEFLIYFQGNSAPDKSGLPSDRFSAERTGGSVSTLTIQRTQQEDSAVYLCASSQKAGAQETQYFGPGTRLLVL.

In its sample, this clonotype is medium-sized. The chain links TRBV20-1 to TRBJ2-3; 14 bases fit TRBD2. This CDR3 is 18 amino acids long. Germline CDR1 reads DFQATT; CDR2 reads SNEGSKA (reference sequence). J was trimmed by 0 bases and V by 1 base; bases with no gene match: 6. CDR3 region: CSARALRTSGGSTDTQYF. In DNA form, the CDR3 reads TGCAGTGCTAGAGCACTCCGGACTAGCGGGGGGAGCACAGATACGCAGTATTTT.

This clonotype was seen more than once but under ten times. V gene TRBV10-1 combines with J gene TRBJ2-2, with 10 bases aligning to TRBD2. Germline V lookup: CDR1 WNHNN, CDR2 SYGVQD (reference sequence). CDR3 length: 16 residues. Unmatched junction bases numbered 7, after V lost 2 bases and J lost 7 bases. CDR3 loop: CASSETSGKIDGELFF. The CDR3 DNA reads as TGCGCCAGCAGTGAGACTAGCGGGAAGATTGACGGGGAGCTGTTTTTT.

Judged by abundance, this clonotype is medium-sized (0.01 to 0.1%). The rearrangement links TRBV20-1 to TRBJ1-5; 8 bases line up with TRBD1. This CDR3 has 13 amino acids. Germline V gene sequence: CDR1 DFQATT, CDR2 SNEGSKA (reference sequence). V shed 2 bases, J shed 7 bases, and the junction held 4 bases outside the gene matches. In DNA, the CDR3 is TGCAGTGCTAGAAAACAGGGGGGGCAGCCCCAGCATTTT. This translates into CSARKQGGQPQHF.

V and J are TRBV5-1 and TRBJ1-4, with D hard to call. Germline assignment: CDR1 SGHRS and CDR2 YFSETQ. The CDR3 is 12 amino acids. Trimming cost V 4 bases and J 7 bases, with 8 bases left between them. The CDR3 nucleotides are TGCGCCAGCAGCCTCAAAGGTGAAAAACTGTTTTTT. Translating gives CASSLKGEKLFF. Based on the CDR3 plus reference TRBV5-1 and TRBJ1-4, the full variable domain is KAGVTQTPRYLIKTRGQQVTLSCSPISGHRSVSWYQQTPGQGLQFLFEYFSETQRNKGNFPGRFSGRQFSNSRSEMNVSTLELGDSALYLCASSLKGEKLFFGSGTQLSVL.

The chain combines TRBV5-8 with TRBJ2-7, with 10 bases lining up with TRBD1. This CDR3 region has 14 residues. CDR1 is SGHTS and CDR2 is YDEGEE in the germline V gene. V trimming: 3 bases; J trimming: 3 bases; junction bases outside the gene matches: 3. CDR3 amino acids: CASSYGQGVYEQYF. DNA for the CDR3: TGTGCCAGCAGCTATGGACAGGGGGTCTACGAGCAGTACTTC.

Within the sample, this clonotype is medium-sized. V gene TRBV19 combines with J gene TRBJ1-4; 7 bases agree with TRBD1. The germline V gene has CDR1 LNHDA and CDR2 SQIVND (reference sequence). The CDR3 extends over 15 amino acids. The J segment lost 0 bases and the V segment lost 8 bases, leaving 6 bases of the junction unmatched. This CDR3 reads CASADRVATNEKLFF. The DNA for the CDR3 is TGTGCCAGTGCTGACAGGGTTGCAACTAATGAAAAACTGTTTTTT.

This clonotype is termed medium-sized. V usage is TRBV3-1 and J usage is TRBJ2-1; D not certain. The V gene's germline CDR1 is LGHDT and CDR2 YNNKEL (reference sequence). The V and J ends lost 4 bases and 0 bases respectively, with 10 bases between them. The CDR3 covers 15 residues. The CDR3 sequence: CASSLERSSYNEQFF. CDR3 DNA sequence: TGTGCCAGCAGCCTCGAGCGAAGCTCCTACAATGAGCAGTTCTTC.

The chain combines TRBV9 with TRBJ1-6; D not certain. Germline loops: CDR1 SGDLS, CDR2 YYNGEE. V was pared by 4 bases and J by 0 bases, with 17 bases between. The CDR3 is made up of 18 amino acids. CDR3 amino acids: CASSPLGQESSYNSPLHF. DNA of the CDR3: TGTGCCAGCAGCCCCCTCGGGCAGGAGAGCTCCTATAATTCACCCCTCCACTTT.

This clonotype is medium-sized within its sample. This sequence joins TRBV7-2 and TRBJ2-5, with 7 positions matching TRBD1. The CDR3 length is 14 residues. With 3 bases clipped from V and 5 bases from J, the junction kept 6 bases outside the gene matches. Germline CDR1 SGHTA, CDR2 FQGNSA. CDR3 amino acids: CASSLKTGLETQYF. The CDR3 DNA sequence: TGTGCCAGCAGCTTGAAGACAGGGCTCGAGACCCAGTACTTC.

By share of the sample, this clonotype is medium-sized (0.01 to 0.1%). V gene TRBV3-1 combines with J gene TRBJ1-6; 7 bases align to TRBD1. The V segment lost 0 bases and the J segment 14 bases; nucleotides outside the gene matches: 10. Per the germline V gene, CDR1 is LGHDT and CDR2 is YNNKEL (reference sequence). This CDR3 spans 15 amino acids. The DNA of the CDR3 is TGTGCCAGCAGCCAAGAGGGGACAGCTATTCAAACCCTCCACTTT. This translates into CASSQEGTAIQTLHF.

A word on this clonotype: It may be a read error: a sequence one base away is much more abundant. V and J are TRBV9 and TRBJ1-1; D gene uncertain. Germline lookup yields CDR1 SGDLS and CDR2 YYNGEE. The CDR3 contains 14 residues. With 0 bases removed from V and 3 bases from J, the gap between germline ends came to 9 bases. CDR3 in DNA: TGTGCCAGCAGCGTAGCTGTGGTGGACACTGAAGCTTTCTTT. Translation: CASSVAVVDTEAFF.

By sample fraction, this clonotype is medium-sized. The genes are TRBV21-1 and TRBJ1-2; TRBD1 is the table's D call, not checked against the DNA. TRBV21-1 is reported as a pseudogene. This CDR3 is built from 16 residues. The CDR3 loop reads CASSSGTDASNYGYTF. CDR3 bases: TGTGCCAGCAGTTCCGGGACAGACGCTTCTAACTATGGCTACACCTTC.

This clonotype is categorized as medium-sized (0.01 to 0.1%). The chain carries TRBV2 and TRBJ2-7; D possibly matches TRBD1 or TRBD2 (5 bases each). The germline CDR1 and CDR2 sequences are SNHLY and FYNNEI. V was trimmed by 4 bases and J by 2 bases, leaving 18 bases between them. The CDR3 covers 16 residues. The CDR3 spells CASSGPGTAPPYEQYF. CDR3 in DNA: TGTGCCAGCAGTGGCCCCGGGACGGCTCCTCCCTACGAGCAGTACTTC.

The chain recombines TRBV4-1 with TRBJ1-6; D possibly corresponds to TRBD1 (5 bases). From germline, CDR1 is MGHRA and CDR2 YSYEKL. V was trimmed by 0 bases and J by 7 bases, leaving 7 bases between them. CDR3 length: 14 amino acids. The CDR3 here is CASSQDEGNSPLHF. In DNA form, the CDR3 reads TGCGCCAGCAGCCAAGATGAGGGGAATTCACCCCTCCACTTT.

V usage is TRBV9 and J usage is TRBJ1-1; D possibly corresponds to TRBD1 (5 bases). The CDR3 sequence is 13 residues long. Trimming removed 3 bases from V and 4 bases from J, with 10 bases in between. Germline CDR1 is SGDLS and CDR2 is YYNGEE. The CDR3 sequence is CASSGMGTTEAFF. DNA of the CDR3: TGTGCCAGCAGCGGAATGGGGACCACTGAAGCTTTCTTT.

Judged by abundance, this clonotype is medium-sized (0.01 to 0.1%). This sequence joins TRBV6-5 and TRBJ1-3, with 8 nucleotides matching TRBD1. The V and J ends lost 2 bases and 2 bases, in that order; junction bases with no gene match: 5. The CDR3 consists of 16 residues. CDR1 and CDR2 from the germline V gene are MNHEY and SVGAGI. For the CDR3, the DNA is TGTGCCAGCAGTTACCGGCAGGGACAGGCTGGAAACACCATATATTTT. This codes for CASSYRQGQAGNTIYF.

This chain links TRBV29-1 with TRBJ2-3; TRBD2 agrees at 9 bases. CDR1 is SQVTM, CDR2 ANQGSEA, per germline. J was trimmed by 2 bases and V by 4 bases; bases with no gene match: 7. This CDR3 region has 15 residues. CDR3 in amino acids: CSVGTSEEFTDTQYF. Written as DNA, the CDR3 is TGCAGCGTTGGGACTAGCGAGGAGTTCACAGATACGCAGTATTTT.

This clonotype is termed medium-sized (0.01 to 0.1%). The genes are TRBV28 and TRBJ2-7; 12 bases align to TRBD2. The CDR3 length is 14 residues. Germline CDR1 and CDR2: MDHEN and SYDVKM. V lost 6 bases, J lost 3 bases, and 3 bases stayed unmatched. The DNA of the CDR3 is TGTGCCAGCAGGTGGACTAGCGGGAACTACGAGCAGTACTTC. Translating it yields CASRWTSGNYEQYF.